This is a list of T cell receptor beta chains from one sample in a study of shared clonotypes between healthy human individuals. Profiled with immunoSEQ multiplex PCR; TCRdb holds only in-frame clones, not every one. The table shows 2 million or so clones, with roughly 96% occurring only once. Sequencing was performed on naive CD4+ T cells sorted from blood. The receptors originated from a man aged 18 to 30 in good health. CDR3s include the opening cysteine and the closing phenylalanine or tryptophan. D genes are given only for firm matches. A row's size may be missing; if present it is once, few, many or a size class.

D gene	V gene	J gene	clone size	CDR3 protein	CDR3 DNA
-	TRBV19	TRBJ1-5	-	CASSRTGQPQHF	TGTGCCAGTAGTAGAACAGGGCAGCCCCAGCATTTT
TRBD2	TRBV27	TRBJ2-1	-	CASSLGLAGGAGSYNEQFF	TGTGCCAGCAGTTTAGGACTAGCGGGGGGAGCGGGCTCCTACAATGAGCAGTTCTTC
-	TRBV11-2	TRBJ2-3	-	CASSLGDSLYTDTQYF	TGTGCCAGCAGCTTGGGAGACAGCCTTTACACAGATACGCAGTATTTT
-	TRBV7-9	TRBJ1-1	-	CASSLGGDKNTEAFF	TGTGCCAGCAGCTTAGGGGGGGACAAGAACACTGAAGCTTTCTTT
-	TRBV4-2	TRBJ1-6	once	CASSQGNKNYNSPLHF	TGTGCCAGCAGCCAAGGTAATAAGAACTATAATTCACCCCTCCACTTT
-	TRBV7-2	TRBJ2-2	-	CASSLDVTGELFF	TGTGCCAGCAGCCTGGACGTCACCGGGGAGCTGTTTTTT
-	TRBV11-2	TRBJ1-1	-	CASSPQNTEAFF	TGTGCCAGCAGCCCTCAGAACACTGAAGCTTTCTTT
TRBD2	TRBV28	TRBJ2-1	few	CASSSPEGSGVFYNEQFF	TGTGCCAGCAGTTCCCCCGAAGGGAGCGGGGTTTTTTACAATGAGCAGTTCTTC
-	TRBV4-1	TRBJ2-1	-	CASSHSRNYNEQFF	TGCGCCAGCAGCCATAGTAGAAACTACAATGAGCAGTTCTTC
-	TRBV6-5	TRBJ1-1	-	CASSYSGAANTEAFF	TGTGCCAGCAGTTACAGTGGGGCAGCGAACACTGAAGCTTTCTTT
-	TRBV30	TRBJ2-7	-	CAFSGVSYEQYF	TGTGCCTTCTCAGGGGTCTCCTACGAGCAGTACTTC
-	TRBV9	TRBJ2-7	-	CASSVLGKVGYEQYF	TGTGCCAGCAGCGTTTTAGGTAAGGTGGGCTACGAGCAGTACTTC
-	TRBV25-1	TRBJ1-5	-	CASSETGQPQHF	TGTGCCAGCAGTGAAACTGGTCAGCCCCAGCATTTT
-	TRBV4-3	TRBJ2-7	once	CASSQTGGTYEQYF	TGCGCCAGCAGCCAGACGGGCGGAACCTACGAGCAGTACTTC
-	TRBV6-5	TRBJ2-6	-	CASRPWGTGANVLTF	TGTGCCAGCAGACCCTGGGGAACTGGGGCCAACGTCCTGACTTTC
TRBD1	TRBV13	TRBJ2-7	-	CASSLRGRFDEQYF	TGTGCCAGCAGTCTCAGGGGGAGATTCGACGAGCAGTACTTC
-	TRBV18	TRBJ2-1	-	CASSPVLGGDEQFF	TGTGCCAGCTCACCCGTGTTGGGTGGGGATGAGCAGTTCTTC
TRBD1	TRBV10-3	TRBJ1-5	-	CAISTGTGRYQPQHF	TGTGCCATCAGCACCGGGACAGGGAGGTATCAGCCCCAGCATTTT